This T cell receptor beta chain stems from a study of blood T cell repertoires in COVID-19. Study summary: T cells, B-cell-depleted T cells, or PBMCs supplied cDNA or gDNA.

V gave up 4 bases and J gave up 0 bases; unmatched junction bases: 12. The CDR3 has 17 residues. Germline values: CDR1 SEHNR, CDR2 FQNEAQ (reference sequence). TCRdb's table, derived via immunoSEQ multiplex PCR, lists solely in-frame clones and lacks some. The sample holds some 110,000 clones, over 75% seen once. The material sequenced was peripheral blood. The origin of this receptor is a human donor in a cohort sampled during active COVID-19. This chain uses TRBV7-9 with TRBJ2-7; the match to TRBD2 covers 7 bases. In DNA form, the CDR3 reads TGTGCCAGCAGCTCGACTCGGGGGGACCAAAGCTCCTACGAGCAGTACTTC. It yields the protein CASSSTRGDQSSYEQYF.